The source of this TCR beta chain is a study of cytomegalovirus exposure and HLA in healthy donors. This clone was detected a few times. As yet, its antigen is unknown. Regarding the study as a whole: It was around 160 TCR beta chains that were listed as cytomegalovirus-associated. Most TCR sequences showed up rarely, but some public TCRs showed up in many donors. Subsequent analysis revealed that first-cohort TCR clusters tended to co-occur in the approximately 120 validation repertoires.

Assay: immunoSEQ multiplex PCR; the TCRdb copy retains only in-frame clones and omits some. The sample holds about 130,000 clones, 75% to 90% seen once. The CDR3 spans 12 residues. Trimming shortened V by 3 bases and J by 8 bases, and 5 bases separated the two germline ends. Germline V lookup: CDR1 LNHDA, CDR2 SQIVND (reference sequence). Sequenced input: PBMCs. The chain combines TRBV19 with TRBJ1-6; D is ambiguous. This receptor was identified in a woman in her late teens or twenties in good health and CMV-seronegative. The CDR3 here is CASSMQYSPLHF. DNA of the CDR3: TGTGCCAGTAGTATGCAGTATTCACCCCTCCACTTT.